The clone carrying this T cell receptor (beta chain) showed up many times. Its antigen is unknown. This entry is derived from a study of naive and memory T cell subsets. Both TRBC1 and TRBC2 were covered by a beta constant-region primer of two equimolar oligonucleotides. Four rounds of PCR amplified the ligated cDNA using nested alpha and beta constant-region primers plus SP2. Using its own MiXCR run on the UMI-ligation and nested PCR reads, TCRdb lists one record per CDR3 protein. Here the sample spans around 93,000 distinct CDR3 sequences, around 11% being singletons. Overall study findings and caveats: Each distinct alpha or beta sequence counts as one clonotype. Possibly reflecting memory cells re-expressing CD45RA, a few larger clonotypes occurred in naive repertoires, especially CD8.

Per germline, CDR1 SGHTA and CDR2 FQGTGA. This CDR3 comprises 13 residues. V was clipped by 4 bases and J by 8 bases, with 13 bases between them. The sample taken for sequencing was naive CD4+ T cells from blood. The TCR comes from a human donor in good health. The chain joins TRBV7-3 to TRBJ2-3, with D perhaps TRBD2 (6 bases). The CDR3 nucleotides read TGTGCCAGCAGCTCTCGACTAGACGGTACGCAGTATTTT. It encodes CASSSRLDGTQYF.